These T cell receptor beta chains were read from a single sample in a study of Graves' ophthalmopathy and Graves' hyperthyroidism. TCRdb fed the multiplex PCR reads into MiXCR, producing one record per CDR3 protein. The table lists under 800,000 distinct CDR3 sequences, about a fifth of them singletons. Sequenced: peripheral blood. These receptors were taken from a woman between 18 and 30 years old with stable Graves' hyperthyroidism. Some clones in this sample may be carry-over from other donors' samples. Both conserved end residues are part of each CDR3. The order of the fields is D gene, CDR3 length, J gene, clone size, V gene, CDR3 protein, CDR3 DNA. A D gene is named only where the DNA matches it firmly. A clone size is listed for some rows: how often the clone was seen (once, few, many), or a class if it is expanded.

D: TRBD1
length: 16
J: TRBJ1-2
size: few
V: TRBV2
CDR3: CASSGTGAYSSYGYTF
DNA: TGTGCCAGCAGTGGGACAGGGGCCTACAGTTCTTATGGCTACACCTTC

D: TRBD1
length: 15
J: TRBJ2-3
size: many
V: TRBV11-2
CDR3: CASSLSHPQGDTQYF
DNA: TGTGCCAGCAGCTTATCCCACCCACAGGGGGATACGCAGTATTTT

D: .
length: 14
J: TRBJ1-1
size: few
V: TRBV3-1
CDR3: CASRLDSLNTEAFF
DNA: TGTGCCAGCAGGCTGGACAGCTTGAACACTGAAGCTTTCTTT

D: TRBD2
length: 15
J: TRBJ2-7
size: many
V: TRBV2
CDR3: CASSALAGGRYEQYF
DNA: TGTGCCAGCAGTGCACTAGCGGGGGGCCGCTACGAGCAGTACTTC

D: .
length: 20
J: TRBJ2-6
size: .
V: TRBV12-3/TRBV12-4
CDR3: CASSLGLRDLRDSGANVLTF
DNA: TGTGCCAGCAGTTTAGGTCTCAGGGACCTAAGGGACTCTGGGGCCAACGTCCTGACTTTC

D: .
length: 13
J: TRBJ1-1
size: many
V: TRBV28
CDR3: CASLDPSSTEAFF
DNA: TGTGCCAGCCTCGACCCGAGCAGCACTGAAGCTTTCTTT

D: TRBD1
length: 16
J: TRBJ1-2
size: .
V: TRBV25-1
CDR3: CASSETGHPMDYGYTF
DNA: TGTGCCAGCAGCGAGACAGGGCACCCAATGGACTATGGCTACACCTTC

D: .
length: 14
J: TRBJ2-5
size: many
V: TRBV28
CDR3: CASSLLALGETQYF
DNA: TGTGCCAGCAGCCTCCTAGCGTTAGGAGAGACCCAGTACTTC

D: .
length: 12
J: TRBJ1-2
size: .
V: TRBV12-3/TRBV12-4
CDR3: CASRRGLEGYTF
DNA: TGTGCCAGCAGGAGGGGACTCGAGGGCTACACCTTC

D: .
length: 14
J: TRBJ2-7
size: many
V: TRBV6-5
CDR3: CASTQPGGQYEQYF
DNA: TGTGCCAGCACCCAGCCGGGGGGCCAATACGAGCAGTACTTC

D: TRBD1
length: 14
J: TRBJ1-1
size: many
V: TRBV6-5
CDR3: CASSYSGQVAGAFF
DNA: TGTGCCAGCAGTTACTCGGGACAGGTCGCTGGAGCTTTCTTT

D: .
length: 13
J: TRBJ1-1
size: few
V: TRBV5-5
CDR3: CASSLITNTEAFF
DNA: TGTGCCAGCAGCTTGATTACGAACACTGAAGCTTTCTTT

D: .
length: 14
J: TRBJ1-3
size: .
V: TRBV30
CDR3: CAWAVGGSGNTIYF
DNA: TGTGCCTGGGCAGTAGGAGGGTCTGGAAACACCATATATTTT

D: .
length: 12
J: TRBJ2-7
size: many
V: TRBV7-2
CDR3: CASSLRGFAQYF
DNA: TGTGCCAGCAGCTTGCGGGGCTTCGCGCAGTACTTC

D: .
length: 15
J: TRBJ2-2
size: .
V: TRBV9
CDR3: CASSGIGTNTGELFF
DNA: TGTGCCAGCAGCGGGATCGGGACTAACACCGGGGAGCTGTTTTTT

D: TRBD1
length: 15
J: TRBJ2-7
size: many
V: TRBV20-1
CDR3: CSARAGTGSSYEQYF
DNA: TGCAGTGCTAGAGCCGGGACAGGGAGCTCCTACGAGCAGTACTTC

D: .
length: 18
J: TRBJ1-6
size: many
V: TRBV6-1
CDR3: CASSAGTPLFVDNSPLHF
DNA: TGTGCCAGCAGTGCCGGGACCCCCCTCTTTGTTGATAATTCACCCCTCCACTTT

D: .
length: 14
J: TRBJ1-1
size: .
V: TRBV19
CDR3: CASSIQTPNTEAFF
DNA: TGTGCCAGTAGCATACAGACACCGAACACTGAAGCTTTCTTT

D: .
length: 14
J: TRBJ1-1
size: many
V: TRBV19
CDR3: CASSIGAGVAEAFF
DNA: TGTGCCAGTAGTATAGGAGCGGGTGTTGCTGAAGCTTTCTTT

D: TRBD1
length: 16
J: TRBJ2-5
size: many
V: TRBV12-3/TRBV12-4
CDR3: CASSLVGQGKGETQYF
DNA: TGTGCCAGCAGTTTAGTGGGACAGGGAAAAGGGGAGACCCAGTACTTC

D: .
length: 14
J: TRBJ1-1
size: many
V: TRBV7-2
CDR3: CASSLVPVNTEAFF
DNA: TGTGCCAGCAGCTTAGTGCCGGTGAACACTGAAGCTTTCTTT

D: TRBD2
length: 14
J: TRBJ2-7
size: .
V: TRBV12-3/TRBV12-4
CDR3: CASSSRLAAHEQYF
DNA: TGTGCCAGCAGTTCAAGACTAGCCGCACACGAGCAGTACTTC

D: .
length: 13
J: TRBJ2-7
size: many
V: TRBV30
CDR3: CAWSGVAWYEQYF
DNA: TGTGCCTGGAGTGGAGTTGCGTGGTACGAGCAGTACTTC

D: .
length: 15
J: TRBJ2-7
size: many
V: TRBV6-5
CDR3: CASSYSNGHSYEQYF
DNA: TGTGCCAGCAGTTACTCGAACGGGCACTCCTACGAGCAGTACTTC

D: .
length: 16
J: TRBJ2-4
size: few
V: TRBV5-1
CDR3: CASSLVETALKNIQYF
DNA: TGCGCCAGCAGCTTGGTCGAGACAGCCCTCAAAAACATTCAGTACTTC

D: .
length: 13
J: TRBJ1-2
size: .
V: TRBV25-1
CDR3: CASSEYWTSGYTF
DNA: TGTGCCAGCAGTGAATATTGGACGAGTGGCTACACCTTC

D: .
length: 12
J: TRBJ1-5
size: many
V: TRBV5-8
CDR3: CASSRADQPQHF
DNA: TGTGCCAGCTCCCGGGCGGATCAGCCCCAGCATTTT

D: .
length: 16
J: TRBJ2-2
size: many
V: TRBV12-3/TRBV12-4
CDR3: CASSLVRVGNTGELFF
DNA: TGTGCCAGCAGTTTAGTCAGGGTTGGGAACACCGGGGAGCTGTTTTTT

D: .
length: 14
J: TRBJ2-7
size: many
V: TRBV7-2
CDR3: CASSRKMGIYEQYF
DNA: TGTGCCAGCAGCCGAAAGATGGGAATCTACGAGCAGTACTTC

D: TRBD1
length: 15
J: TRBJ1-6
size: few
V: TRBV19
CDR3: CASSLTGGINSPLHF
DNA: TGTGCCAGTAGCCTGACAGGGGGCATCAATTCACCCCTCCACTTT

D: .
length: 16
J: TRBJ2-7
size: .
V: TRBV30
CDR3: CAWSGAGRTSSYEQYF
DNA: TGTGCCTGGAGTGGGGCGGGACGGACGAGCTCCTACGAGCAGTACTTC

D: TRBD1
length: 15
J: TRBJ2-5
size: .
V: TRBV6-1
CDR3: CASSPLDRGGETQYF
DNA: TGTGCCAGCAGTCCCTTGGACAGGGGTGGGGAGACCCAGTACTTC

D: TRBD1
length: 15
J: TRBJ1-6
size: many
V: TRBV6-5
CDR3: CASSYARQGDSPLHF
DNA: TGTGCCAGCAGTTACGCCCGACAGGGGGATTCACCCCTCCACTTT